Presented here are 27 T cell receptor beta chains from one specimen sequenced in a study of radiotherapy plus CTLA-4 blockade in lung cancer. Clones were sequenced by immunoSEQ multiplex PCR, and TCRdb holds only the in-frame ones, with some missing. The table records around 37,000 clones, around 74% of them present only once. Sequenced here: peripheral blood, sampled from a patient treated with radiotherapy plus ipilimumab. These receptors were collected from a human donor with non-small cell lung cancer that progressed on radiotherapy plus ipilimumab.

The CDR3: CASSFFLGQSYGYTF. The CDR3 nucleotides are TGTGCCAGCAGTTTTTTCTTGGGACAGAGCTATGGCTACACCTTC. V gene TRBV28 combines with J gene TRBJ1-2, with TRBD1 matching 7 bases. The germline V gene has CDR1 MDHEN and CDR2 SYDVKM. The CDR3 loop spans 15 amino acids. The V gene end was trimmed by 3 bases and the J gene end by 4 bases; junction bases not matched to a gene: 8.

V is TRBV28 and J is TRBJ1-2, with 7 bases that match TRBD1. CDR3 length: 15 amino acids. Germline CDR1 reads MDHEN; CDR2 reads SYDVKM. J lost 1 base, V lost 8 bases, and 10 bases had no gene match. The CDR3 DNA follows: TGTGCCAGCGCCCTTGGGACAGCGGGTAACTATGGCTACACCTTC. This gives the protein CASALGTAGNYGYTF.

J is TRBJ1-1 and V is TRBV28, with D hard to call. The CDR3 has 13 residues. The germline CDR1 and CDR2 sequences are MDHEN and SYDVKM. V was clipped by 2 bases and J by 1 base, with 5 bases between them. The CDR3 sequence: CASSLGWNTEAFF. Here the CDR3 DNA reads TGTGCCAGCAGTTTAGGTTGGAACACTGAAGCTTTCTTT.

The J gene is TRBJ2-1, the V gene TRBV15, with D perhaps TRBD1 (5 bases). CDR3 size: 15 residues. Germline CDR1 LNHNV, CDR2 YYDKDF (reference sequence). The V end was cut by 0 bases, the J end by 2 bases, with 8 bases between. The CDR3 nucleotides are TGTGCCACCAGCAGAGATGGCAGGGCCTACAATGAGCAGTTCTTC. Translated: CATSRDGRAYNEQFF.

The rearrangement uses TRBV7-9 and TRBJ1-1; D might be TRBD1 (5 bases). The CDR3 contains 18 residues. Trimming removed 5 bases at V and 0 bases at J, with 22 bases between. Germline V gives CDR1 SEHNR, CDR2 FQNEAQ (reference sequence). Written as DNA, the CDR3 is TGTGCCAGCAGCAGAATACAGGAAACCTTCTACATGAACACTGAAGCTTTCTTT. It translates to CASSRIQETFYMNTEAFF.

On this clone itself: One end of the junction does not line up with germline, which may come from a read error. The chain uses TRBV6-1 and TRBJ2-3; D not resolved. Germline V gives CDR1 MNHNS, CDR2 SASEGT. The CDR3 has 15 amino acids. CDR3 DNA: TGTGTCAGCAGTGAAGGGAAACCGAGCACAGATACGCAGTATTTT. It translates to CVSSEGKPSTDTQYF.

The chain carries TRBV4-1 and TRBJ2-7; TRBD1 aligns across 9 bases. Germline values: CDR1 MGHRA, CDR2 YSYEKL. The ends lost 4 bases at V and 4 bases at J; junction bases unmatched: 5. The CDR3 is made up of 14 amino acids. The CDR3 region has the DNA TGCGCCAGCAGCCTAGGCGGGACAGGGTACGAGCAGTACTTC. As protein: CASSLGGTGYEQYF.

The genes are TRBV6-6 and TRBJ2-7; D might be TRBD2 (6 bases). This CDR3 has 16 amino acids. Germline lookup yields CDR1 MNHNY and CDR2 SVGAGI (reference sequence). Between the trimmed V and J ends, which lost 5 bases and 2 bases, there was a span of 19 bases. This CDR3 is CASSPLEEGLTYEQYF. The CDR3 bases are TGTGCCAGCAGTCCATTAGAAGAGGGACTCACCTACGAGCAGTACTTC.

This clone was seen once. The V and J genes are TRBV29-1 and TRBJ1-2; D remains ambiguous. Per the germline V gene, CDR1 is SQVTM and CDR2 is ANQGSEA. V was shortened by 0 bases and J by 3 bases, with 17 bases between the two germline ends. CDR3 size: 16 residues. CDR3 protein: CSVEDWEKTRYYGYTF. For the CDR3, the DNA is TGCAGCGTTGAAGACTGGGAAAAGACACGCTACTATGGCTACACCTTC.

The gene calls are TRBV6-6 and TRBJ2-1, with 11 bases lining up with TRBD1. The CDR3 contains 14 residues. CDR1 MNHNY and CDR2 SVGAGI come from the germline V gene (reference sequence). V lost 6 bases and J lost 6; bases outside the gene matches: 4. CDR3 in amino acids: CASRPGTGGNEQFF. CDR3 nucleotides: TGTGCCAGCAGACCCGGGACAGGGGGCAATGAGCAGTTCTTC.

The chain is built from TRBV7-6 and TRBJ2-7; 7 bases fit TRBD1. In germline, CDR1 is SGHVS, CDR2 FNYEAQ. The CDR3 is 13 residues long. After removal of 5 bases from V and 1 base from J, the junction contained 2 bases not matched to a gene. This CDR3 reads CASSMGQSYEQYF. DNA for the CDR3: TGTGCCAGCAGCATGGGACAGTCCTACGAGCAGTACTTC.

The rearrangement uses TRBV5-1 and TRBJ2-7, with 12 bases that match TRBD1. This CDR3 is built from 17 residues. Germline CDR1 is SGHRS and CDR2 is YFSETQ. V was pared by 4 bases and J by 7 bases, with 15 bases of the junction left unmatched. In nucleotides, the CDR3 is TGCGCCAGCAGCCCCATTACTCCCGGGACAGGGGGCGAAGAGCAGTACTTC. It is translated as CASSPITPGTGGEEQYF.

This chain connects TRBV6-1 to TRBJ2-2; D possibly corresponds to TRBD1 (5 bases). CDR1 MNHNS and CDR2 SASEGT come from the germline V gene. Trimming stripped 5 bases from V and 4 bases from J, with 11 bases between. CDR3 length equals 14 residues. In DNA form, the CDR3 reads TGTGCCAGCAGTACCCGACAGTTCACCGGGGAGCTGTTTTTT. The encoded protein is CASSTRQFTGELFF.

V is TRBV5-1 and J is TRBJ1-5, with D unresolved. Trimming left V 8 bases short and J 4 bases short, with 10 bases between. CDR3 size: 12 residues. From germline, CDR1 is SGHRS and CDR2 YFSETQ. The CDR3, as DNA: TGCGCCAGTCCCCTGCGGAATCAGCCCCAGCATTTT. This gives the protein CASPLRNQPQHF. Combining the CDR3 with reference TRBV5-1 and TRBJ1-5 gives the whole variable domain KAGVTQTPRYLIKTRGQQVTLSCSPISGHRSVSWYQQTPGQGLQFLFEYFSETQRNKGNFPGRFSGRQFSNSRSEMNVSTLELGDSALYLCASPLRNQPQHFGDGTRLSIL.

This clone appeared a few times. This sequence joins TRBV7-8 and TRBJ1-2; TRBD1 matches at 9 bases. V dropped 0 bases and J dropped 7; count of bases not matched to a gene: 3. Germline loops: CDR1 SGHVS, CDR2 FQNEAQ. This CDR3 has 14 residues. In DNA form, the CDR3 reads TGTGCCAGCAGCTTAGCGGGGACAGGGTCTGGCTACACCTTC. It codes for CASSLAGTGSGYTF. Complete variable domain (other parts from reference TRBV7-8 and TRBJ1-2): GAGVSQSPRYKVAKRGQDVALRCDPISGHVSLFWYQQALGQGPEFLTYFQNEAQLDKSGLPSDRFFAERPEGSVSTLKIQRTQQEDSAVYLCASSLAGTGSGYTFGSGTRLTVV.

The chain carries TRBV5-6 and TRBJ1-2; D not certain. V was clipped by 0 bases and J by 4 bases, with 22 bases between them. In germline, CDR1 is SGHDT, CDR2 YYEEEE. CDR3 length: 18 amino acids. The CDR3 nucleotides are TGTGCCAGCAGCTTGGCAACCGGGATCGGAGCGGCGGGCTATGGCTACACCTTC. Its protein is CASSLATGIGAAGYGYTF.

The CDR3 nucleotides read TGTGCCAGCAGCCAAGAGCTAGCGCCCACCGGGGAGCTGTTTTTT. Residues: CASSQELAPTGELFF. The chain recombines TRBV4-2 with TRBJ2-2; weak D call: TRBD2 (6 bases). Germline lookup yields CDR1 LGHNA and CDR2 YNFKEQ. V lost 0 bases and J lost 4, with 9 bases in between. The CDR3 consists of 15 residues.

This clone occurred once. This chain links TRBV7-2 with TRBJ1-2, with 7 nucleotides matching TRBD1. Germline V gives CDR1 SGHTA, CDR2 FQGNSA. CDR3 length: 14 amino acids. Unmatched junction bases numbered 11, after V lost 5 bases and J lost 8 bases. The CDR3 sequence: CASSPDRERKGYTF. The CDR3 DNA sequence: TGTGCCAGCAGCCCCGACAGGGAGAGGAAAGGCTACACCTTC.

Only one count was recorded for this clone. The gene calls are TRBV6-5 and TRBJ1-4; TRBD1 is a possible D gene (5 bases). V was trimmed by 11 bases and J by 5 bases, leaving 12 bases between them. The CDR3 totals 12 residues. The germline V gene has CDR1 MNHEY and CDR2 SVGAGI. CDR3 sequence reads: CASGIPNEKLFF. The CDR3 coding sequence is TGTGCCTCAGGGATTCCGAATGAAAAACTGTTTTTT.

The V and J genes are TRBV5-1 and TRBJ1-1; TRBD1 matches at 9 bases. The CDR3 length is 13 residues. Germline values: CDR1 SGHRS, CDR2 YFSETQ. V lost 4 bases, J lost 3 bases, and 1 base stayed unmatched. The CDR3 nucleotides are TGCGCCAGCAGCCGACAGGGGGACACTGAAGCTTTCTTT. Translation gives CASSRQGDTEAFF.

The table lists this clone with a count of one. The chain joins TRBV5-1 to TRBJ2-7; D tentatively fits TRBD1 or TRBD2 (5 bases each). Looked up from germline, CDR1 is SGHRS and CDR2 is YFSETQ. Trimming stripped 0 bases from V and 0 bases from J, with 10 bases between. CDR3 size: 15 residues. The CDR3 loop is CASSLGVGDSYEQYF. For the CDR3, the DNA is TGCGCCAGCAGCTTGGGTGTGGGGGACTCCTACGAGCAGTACTTC.

This chain connects TRBV27 to TRBJ2-7; D unclear. CDR1 is MNHEY, CDR2 SMNVEV, per germline (reference sequence). The CDR3 length is 16 residues. V shed 7 bases and J shed 0 bases, with 19 bases lying between them. The CDR3 here is CASTQDGNGASYEQYF. The CDR3 region has the DNA TGTGCCAGCACCCAGGACGGAAACGGCGCCTCCTACGAGCAGTACTTC.

CDR3 nucleotides: TGTGCCAGTATCAGGAGCTTAGGCACTGAAGCTTTCTTT. Encoded protein: CASIRSLGTEAFF. The chain combines TRBV19 with TRBJ1-1; no reliable D call. Trimming pared 7 bases from V and 4 bases from J, leaving 13 bases between. Germline values: CDR1 LNHDA, CDR2 SQIVND (reference sequence). The CDR3 length is 13 residues.

Only a few counts were recorded for this clone. CDR3 bases: TGTGCCAGCACCCTGGGGGGGGCCGAGCCCCAGCATTTT. Its translation: CASTLGGAEPQHF. The chain couples TRBV7-8 to TRBJ1-5; tentative D call: TRBD1 (6 bases). The germline V gene encodes CDR1 SGHVS and CDR2 FQNEAQ. Trimming took off 7 bases at V and 8 bases at J, with 15 bases between the two ends. The CDR3 is 13 residues long.

The chain employs TRBV7-2 and TRBJ2-5; 9 bases fit TRBD2. Germline V gene sequence: CDR1 SGHTA, CDR2 FQGNSA. The ends lost 1 base at V and 5 bases at J; junction bases unmatched: 11. The CDR3 sequence is 17 residues long. The CDR3 sequence: CASSLGALLAGGETQYF. The CDR3 DNA reads TGTGCCAGCAGCTTAGGGGCCTTACTAGCGGGCGGGGAGACCCAGTACTTC.

The chain couples TRBV9 to TRBJ1-4, with TRBD1 identical over 9 bases. The CDR3 length is 14 residues. J was trimmed by 4 bases and V by 4 bases; bases with no gene match: 2. Looked up from germline, CDR1 is SGDLS and CDR2 is YYNGEE. CDR3 nucleotide sequence: TGTGCCAGCAGCTTGACAGGGGGTAATGAAAAACTGTTTTTT. It encodes CASSLTGGNEKLFF.

V usage is TRBV28 and J usage is TRBJ2-2; 9 nucleotides align to TRBD2. Germline-derived CDR1 and CDR2 are MDHEN and SYDVKM. This CDR3 contains 15 residues. Trimming at V came to 6 bases and at J to 6 bases, leaving 8 bases not matched to a gene. CDR3 DNA: TGTGCCAGCAGGTTGGGACTAGCCGGAGCCGGGGAGCTGTTTTTT. Residues: CASRLGLAGAGELFF.